This record concerns one TCR beta chain sequence. This record belongs to a study of CD8 T cells in Susac syndrome. As for the study in general: Sequenced Susac syndrome patients included more than five with clinically active disease and about eight in remission. Blood was drawn from Susac syndrome patients while they were therapy-naive, on corticosteroids, or on intravenous immunoglobulin alone.

Reverse transcription of roughly 0.45 to 1 ug RNA was performed with random hexamers. The amplification used immunoSEQ multiplex PCR on TCR beta CDR3; it spanned 54 Vbeta and 13 Jbeta. MiXCR, run by TCRdb on the immunoSEQ multiplex PCR reads, gives a single entry per CDR3 protein. The sample shows around 170,000 distinct CDR3 sequences, roughly 95% of them seen only once. Germline trimming cut 6 bases from V and 5 bases from J; bases unmatched to any gene: 7. CDR3 length: 13 residues. Per germline, CDR1 DFQATT and CDR2 SNEGSKA (reference sequence). This clonotype was obtained from a human donor with Susac syndrome. The specimen was CD4+ T cells from PBMCs. The rearrangement uses TRBV20-1 and TRBJ1-5; 7 nucleotides agree with TRBD1. CDR3 in amino acids: CSAGYGQDQPQHF. The CDR3 DNA sequence: TGCAGTGCGGGATACGGACAGGATCAGCCCCAGCATTTT.